What follows is one T cell receptor beta chain and its context. The antigen is unknown. As for treatment: oral pan-JAK inhibitor, 5-10 mg twice daily. Extracted RNA was reverse transcribed into cDNA, the sequencing template. Profiling relied on immunoSEQ multiplex PCR, and the TCRdb table lists in-frame clones only, not all of them. The sample contains around 200,000 clones, around 65% of which appear only once. This sample was taken from a study of CD8+ T cells in alopecia areata. Background on the study: Patients in the treated group were given tofacitinib by mouth, 5 to 10 mg twice a day. Scoring treated patients' severity relied on the percentage of scalp area affected.

Broader study findings: Among the 100 top clones, expanded CD8+ clones, like scalp clonality, were significantly decreased by tofacitinib.

Trimming removed 4 bases at V and 7 bases at J, with 17 bases between. CDR3 length equals 15 residues. The chain links TRBV23-1 to TRBJ1-5; TRBD1 might be the D (5 bases). TRBV23-1 has ORF status, its function being uncertain. The material sequenced was CD4+ T cells sorted from blood, taken at week 4, from a patient treated with tofacitinib. This clonotype was sampled from a human donor with alopecia areata. CDR3 DNA: TGCGCCAGCAGTCCAATCCGGGGCCACCCCCAGCCCCAGCATTTT. It codes for CASSPIRGHPQPQHF.